This T cell receptor (beta chain) originates from a study of blood T cell repertoires in COVID-19. Study overall: Whether acute or convalescent, the COVID-19 samples came from the United States, Italy and Spain.

As originally analysed: Amplification of reference gene primers provided the estimated nucleated cell counts. Data came from immunoSEQ multiplex PCR; TCRdb stores just in-frame clones and leaves some out. That table furnishes V, J and clone size, whereas the DNA furnished D and trimming. The data hold tens of thousands of clones, with 86% observed a single time. V gave up 6 bases and J gave up 0 bases; unmatched junction bases: 12. The CDR3 runs 18 residues. Germline V lookup: CDR1 KGHSH, CDR2 LQKENI. The clonotype comes from a man aged 65 to 79 with acute or convalescent COVID-19. The chain carries TRBV18 and TRBJ1-5; 9 nucleotides match TRBD1. Specimen: peripheral blood. CDR3 coding DNA: TGTGCCAGCTCTCTGCTGGGGACAGGGAAAAGTAGCAATCAGCCCCAGCATTTT. It is translated as CASSLLGTGKSSNQPQHF. The full variable domain, completed using reference TRBV18 and TRBJ1-5, is NAGVMQNPRHLVRRRGQEARLRCSPMKGHSHVYWYRQLPEEGLKFMVYLQKENIIDESGMPKERFSAEFPKEGPSILRIQQVVRGDSAAYFCASSLLGTGKSSNQPQHFGDGTRLSIL.